This T cell receptor beta chain was recovered during a study of blood T cell repertoires in COVID-19. The germline V gene has CDR1 MNHEY and CDR2 SMNVEV (reference sequence). The CDR3 is made up of 14 amino acids. Trimming shortened V by 3 bases and J by 1 base, and 9 bases separated the two germline ends. Libraries were prepared by immunoSEQ multiplex PCR; TCRdb keeps only in-frame clonotypes and omits some of them. The sample has 95,000 to 110,000 clones, about 90% seen once. This receptor was identified in a human donor in a cohort sampled during active COVID-19. This sequence joins TRBV27 and TRBJ2-5, with a weak D call TRBD1 (5 bases). Material: peripheral blood. The CDR3 region is CASSFRQGQETQYF. The DNA for the CDR3 is TGTGCCAGCAGTTTCCGGCAGGGCCAAGAGACCCAGTACTTC.